The clone carrying this T cell receptor (beta chain) was recorded once. Its antigen is as yet unknown. Germline CDR1 and CDR2: GTSNPN and SVGIG (reference sequence). The CDR3 is 14 amino acids. The J segment lost 2 bases and the V segment lost 7 bases, leaving 11 bases of the junction unmatched. The data derive from a study of shared clonotypes between healthy human individuals. Study in general: Every donor yielded three CD4 naive, three CD4 memory, two CD8 naive and one CD8 memory plate.

Investigators spread the genomic DNA of each subset evenly over several immunoSEQ plates. TCRdb's table, derived via immunoSEQ multiplex PCR, lists solely in-frame clones and lacks some. In the table there are 2 million to 3 million clones, around 90% of which are singletons. The study's findings and limits: Sequencing depth was a factor that was expected to affect clonotype sharing among donors. Generally, naive subsets (rather than memory subsets) showed larger estimated richness.

The chain has TRBV30 and TRBJ2-7; 7 bases fit TRBD1. The receptor was isolated from a man aged 18 to 30 in good health. Material: naive CD4+ T cells sorted from blood. Subset defined: CD45RA+ positively selected. The CDR3 nucleotides are TGTGCCTCCAAGGTAGGGGACAGAACCTACGAGCAGTACTTC. Translating it yields CASKVGDRTYEQYF.